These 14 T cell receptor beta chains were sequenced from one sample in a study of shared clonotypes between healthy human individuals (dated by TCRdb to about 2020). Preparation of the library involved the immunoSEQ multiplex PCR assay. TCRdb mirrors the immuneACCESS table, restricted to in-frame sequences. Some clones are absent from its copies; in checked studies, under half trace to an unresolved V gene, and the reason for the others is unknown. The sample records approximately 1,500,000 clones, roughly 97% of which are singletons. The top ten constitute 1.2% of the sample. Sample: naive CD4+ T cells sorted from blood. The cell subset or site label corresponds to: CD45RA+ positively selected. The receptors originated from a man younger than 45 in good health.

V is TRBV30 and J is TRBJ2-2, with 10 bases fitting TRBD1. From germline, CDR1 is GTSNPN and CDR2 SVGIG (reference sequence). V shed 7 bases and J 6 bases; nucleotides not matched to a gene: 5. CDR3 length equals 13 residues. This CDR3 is CASRDRGPGELFF. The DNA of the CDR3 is TGTGCCTCCCGGGACAGGGGTCCCGGGGAGCTGTTTTTT.

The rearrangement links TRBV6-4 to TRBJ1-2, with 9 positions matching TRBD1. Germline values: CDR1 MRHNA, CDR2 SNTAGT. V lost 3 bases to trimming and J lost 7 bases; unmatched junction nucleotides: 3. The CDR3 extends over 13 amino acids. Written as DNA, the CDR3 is TGTGCCAGCAGTGAAGGGACAGGGACTGGCTACACCTTC. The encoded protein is CASSEGTGTGYTF.

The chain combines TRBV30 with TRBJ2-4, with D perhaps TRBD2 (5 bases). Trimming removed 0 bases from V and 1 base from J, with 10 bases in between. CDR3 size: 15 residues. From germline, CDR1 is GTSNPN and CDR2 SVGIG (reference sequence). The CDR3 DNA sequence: TGTGCCTGGAGTGTAGGAGGCGCGGCCAAAAACATTCAGTACTTC. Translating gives CAWSVGGAAKNIQYF.

The CDR3 region has the DNA TGTGCCAGTAAGAACGTGGGGGGAGCAGGAACCGGCGAGCAGTACTTC. The encoded protein is CASKNVGGAGTGEQYF. This chain uses TRBV19 with TRBJ2-7; D is perhaps TRBD2 (6 bases). V gave up 7 bases and J gave up 6 bases, with 25 bases separating them. The CDR3 contains 16 residues. CDR1 is LNHDA and CDR2 is SQIVND in the germline V gene (reference sequence).

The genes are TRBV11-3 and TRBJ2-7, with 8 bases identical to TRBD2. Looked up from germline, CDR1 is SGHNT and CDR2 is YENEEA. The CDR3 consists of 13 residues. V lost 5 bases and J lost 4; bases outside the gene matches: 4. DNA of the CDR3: TGTGCCAGCAGCGTACGGGAGGGTTACGAGCAGTACTTC. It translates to CASSVREGYEQYF.

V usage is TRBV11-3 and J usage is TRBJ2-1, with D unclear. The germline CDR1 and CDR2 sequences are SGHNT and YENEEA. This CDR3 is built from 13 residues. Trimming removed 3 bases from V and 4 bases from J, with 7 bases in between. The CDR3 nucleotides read TGTGCCAGCAGCTTTGAGGCTTACAATGAGCAGTTCTTC. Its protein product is CASSFEAYNEQFF. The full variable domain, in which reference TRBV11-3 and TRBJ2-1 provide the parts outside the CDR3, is EAGVVQSPRYKIIEKKQPVAFWCNPISGHNTLYWYLQNLGQGPELLIRYENEEAVDDSQLPKDRFSAERLKGVDSTLKIQPAELGDSAVYLCASSFEAYNEQFFGPGTRLTVL.

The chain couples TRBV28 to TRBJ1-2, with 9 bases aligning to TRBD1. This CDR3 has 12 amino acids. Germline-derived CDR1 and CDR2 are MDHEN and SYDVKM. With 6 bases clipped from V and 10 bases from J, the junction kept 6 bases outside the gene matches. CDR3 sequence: CASSQRTGDYTF. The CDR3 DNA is TGTGCCAGCAGCCAGAGGACAGGGGACTACACCTTC.

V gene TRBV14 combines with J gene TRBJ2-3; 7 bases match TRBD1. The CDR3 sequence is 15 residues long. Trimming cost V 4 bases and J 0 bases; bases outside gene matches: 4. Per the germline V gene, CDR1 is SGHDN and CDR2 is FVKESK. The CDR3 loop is CASSRQGSSTDTQYF. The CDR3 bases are TGTGCCAGCAGCCGACAGGGCTCGAGCACAGATACGCAGTATTTT.

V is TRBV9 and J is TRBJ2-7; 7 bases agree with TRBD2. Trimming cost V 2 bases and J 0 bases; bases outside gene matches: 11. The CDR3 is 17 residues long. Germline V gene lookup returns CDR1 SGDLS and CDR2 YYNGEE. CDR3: CASSVEPSGKSSYEQYF. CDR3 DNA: TGTGCCAGCAGCGTTGAACCTAGCGGTAAAAGCTCCTACGAGCAGTACTTC.

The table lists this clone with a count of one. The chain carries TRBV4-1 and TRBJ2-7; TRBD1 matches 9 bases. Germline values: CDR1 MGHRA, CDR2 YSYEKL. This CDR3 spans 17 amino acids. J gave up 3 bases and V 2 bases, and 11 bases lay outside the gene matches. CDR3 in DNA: TGCGCCAGCAGCCAAACAAATATGGGGACAGGGCTCTACGAGCAGTACTTC. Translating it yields CASSQTNMGTGLYEQYF.

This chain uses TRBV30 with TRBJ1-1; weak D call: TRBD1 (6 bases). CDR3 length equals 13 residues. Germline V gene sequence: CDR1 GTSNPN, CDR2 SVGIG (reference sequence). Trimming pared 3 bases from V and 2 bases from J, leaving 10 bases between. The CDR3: CAWRGGGNTEAFF. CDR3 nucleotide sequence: TGTGCCTGGAGAGGAGGGGGTAACACTGAAGCTTTCTTT.

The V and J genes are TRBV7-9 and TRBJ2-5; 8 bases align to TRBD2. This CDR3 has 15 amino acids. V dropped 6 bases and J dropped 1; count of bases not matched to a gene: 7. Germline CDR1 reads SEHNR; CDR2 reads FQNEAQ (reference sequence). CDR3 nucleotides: TGTGCCAGCAGGGATCCGACTAGCGCCCAAGAGACCCAGTACTTC. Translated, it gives CASRDPTSAQETQYF. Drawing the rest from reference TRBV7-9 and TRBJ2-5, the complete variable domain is DTGVSQNPRHKITKRGQNVTFRCDPISEHNRLYWYRQTLGQGPEFLTYFQNEAQLEKSRLLSDRFSAERPKGSFSTLEIQRTEQGDSAMYLCASRDPTSAQETQYFGPGTRLLVL.

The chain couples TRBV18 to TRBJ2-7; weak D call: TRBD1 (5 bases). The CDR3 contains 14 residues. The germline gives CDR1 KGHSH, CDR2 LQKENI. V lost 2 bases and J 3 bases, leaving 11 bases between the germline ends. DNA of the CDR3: TGTGCCAGCTCACCAACGCAGGGTAACTACGAGCAGTACTTC. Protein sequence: CASSPTQGNYEQYF.

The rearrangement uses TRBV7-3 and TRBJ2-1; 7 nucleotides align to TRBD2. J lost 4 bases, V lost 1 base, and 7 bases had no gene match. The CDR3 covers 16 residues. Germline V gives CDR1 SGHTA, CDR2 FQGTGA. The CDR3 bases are TGTGCCAGCAGCTTAATGGCGGGAGTGTCTTACAATGAGCAGTTCTTC. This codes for CASSLMAGVSYNEQFF. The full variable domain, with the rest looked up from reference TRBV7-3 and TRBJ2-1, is GAGVSQTPSNKVTEKGKYVELRCDPISGHTALYWYRQSLGQGPEFLIYFQGTGAADDSGLPNDRFFAVRPEGSVSTLKIQRTERGDSAVYLCASSLMAGVSYNEQFFGPGTRLTVL.